These 10 T cell receptor beta chains share one sample of origin, sequenced in a study of beta chain features in type 1 diabetes (dated by TCRdb to the late 2010s). The library came from the immunoSEQ multiplex PCR assay. The High Capacity cDNA Reverse Transcription Kit was used to reverse transcribe all of the isolated RNA, meaning that expressed TCRB transcripts were what got sequenced. The table was pulled from immuneACCESS by TCRdb, which kept in-frame rearrangements only. Such tables lose some clones; where checked, under half of the loss comes from unresolved V genes, and the rest has no known cause. This sample lists under 450,000 clones; approximately 13% were detected once. The ten largest clones represent about 0.034% of the sample. The sequencing sample was made of naive CD4+ T cells from blood. The cell subset or site label of this sample denotes: true naive CD4+ T cells. Source of these receptors: a young man in good health.

The chain has TRBV7-2 and TRBJ1-6; D remains unclear. CDR3 length equals 16 residues. V lost 5 bases, J lost 8 bases, and 19 bases lay in between. Germline lookup yields CDR1 SGHTA and CDR2 FQGNSA. In DNA form, the CDR3 reads TGTGCCAGCAGCCCAGTGAGGGAATTCTTGGATTCACCCCTCCACTTT. Translating gives CASSPVREFLDSPLHF.

The table lists this clone with a few counts. V usage is TRBV19 and J usage is TRBJ2-7; D is perhaps TRBD1 (6 bases). Germline values: CDR1 LNHDA, CDR2 SQIVND (reference sequence). The CDR3 loop spans 14 amino acids. V lost 4 bases and J 2 bases, leaving 12 bases between the germline ends. CDR3 loop: CASSKSQGTYEQYF. The CDR3 DNA is TGTGCCAGTAGTAAAAGTCAGGGGACCTACGAGCAGTACTTC.

The chain links TRBV6-1 to TRBJ2-4; D gene ambiguous. CDR1 and CDR2 (germline): MNHNS, SASEGT. V was trimmed by 2 bases and J by 1 base, leaving 21 bases between them. CDR3 length equals 19 residues. The CDR3 sequence: CASSESPGPVNRAKNIQYF. In DNA form, the CDR3 reads TGTGCCAGCAGTGAATCTCCAGGACCTGTAAATAGGGCCAAAAACATTCAGTACTTC.

V is TRBV23-1 and J is TRBJ2-6; D is unresolved. TRBV23-1 is an ORF, with its function uncertain. There are 15 residues in the CDR3. Between the trimmed V and J ends, which lost 2 bases and 0 bases, there was a span of 5 bases. Here the CDR3 DNA reads TGCGCCAGCAGTCAACGGACCTCTGGGGCCAACGTCCTGACTTTC. This translates into CASSQRTSGANVLTF.

This clone was found once. The chain carries TRBV11-3 and TRBJ2-6; no definite D call. The CDR3 is 14 residues long. The germline V gene has CDR1 SGHNT and CDR2 YENEEA. V dropped 5 bases and J dropped 5 bases, with 10 bases sitting between them. The CDR3: CASSPVGRANVLTF. CDR3 coding DNA: TGTGCCAGCAGCCCTGTAGGTCGGGCCAACGTCCTGACTTTC.

The sample holds a few counts of this clone. The chain couples TRBV4-3 to TRBJ1-5, with 8 bases fitting TRBD1. The junction had 6 bases not matched to a gene; V was cut back by 0 bases and J by 5 bases. In germline, CDR1 is LGHNA, CDR2 YSLEER. There are 16 residues in the CDR3. The CDR3 nucleotides are TGCGCCAGCAGCCAAGACAGGGGGCTGGGGGATCAGCCCCAGCATTTT. Translation gives CASSQDRGLGDQPQHF.

This clone has a handful of counts. This sequence joins TRBV7-2 and TRBJ2-1; 8 nucleotides align to TRBD2. The CDR3 covers 14 residues. The germline V gene has CDR1 SGHTA and CDR2 FQGNSA. Trimming removed 1 base from V and 7 bases from J; junction bases left unmatched: 3. The CDR3: CASSLEPSGNEQFF. CDR3 DNA sequence: TGTGCCAGCAGCTTAGAACCTAGCGGGAATGAGCAGTTCTTC.

In its sample, this clone was seen a few times. J is TRBJ1-1 and V is TRBV4-3; 7 nucleotides align to TRBD1. V shed 7 bases, J shed 4 bases, and the junction held 15 bases outside the gene matches. The germline V gene encodes CDR1 LGHNA and CDR2 YSLEER. The length of the CDR3 is 16 residues. CDR3 coding DNA: TGCGCCAGCAACCTGGGGCGACAGGGATCAGCCACTGAAGCTTTCTTT. Protein: CASNLGRQGSATEAFF.

The chain is built from TRBV4-3 and TRBJ1-2, with D possibly TRBD1 on 6 matching bases. The CDR3 totals 13 residues. The germline V gene has CDR1 LGHNA and CDR2 YSLEER. V was trimmed by 2 bases and J by 2 bases, leaving 6 bases between them. CDR3 DNA sequence: TGCGCCAGCAGCCAACAGGGGAACTATGGCTACACCTTC. This codes for CASSQQGNYGYTF.

This clone was detected a few times. The chain is built from TRBV7-2 and TRBJ2-5, with TRBD1 identical over 10 bases. J was trimmed by 4 bases and V by 3 bases; bases with no gene match: 2. Germline V gene data show CDR1 as SGHTA and CDR2 as FQGNSA. The CDR3 is made up of 14 amino acids. The CDR3 sequence: CASSLTGGSETQYF. In DNA form, the CDR3 reads TGTGCCAGCAGCTTGACAGGGGGCTCAGAGACCCAGTACTTC. The variable domain in full, completed from reference TRBV7-2 and TRBJ2-5, reads GAGVSQSPSNKVTEKGKDVELRCDPISGHTALYWYRQSLGQGLEFLIYFQGNSAPDKSGLPSDRFSAERTGGSVSTLTIQRTQQEDSAVYLCASSLTGGSETQYFGPGTRLLVL.